This TCR beta chain stems from a study of T cells in Graves' hyperthyroidism and ophthalmopathy. Whole-study context: Sampling of peripheral blood happened at initial diagnosis, prior to any treatment.

This clonotype was seen a few times. Its antigen remains unidentified. The hyperthyroidism patients had all been newly diagnosed, and their disease duration was under 2 months. Their ages ranged from 18 to 65 years. Regarding the study as a whole: Progression to ophthalmopathy was predicted a median of roughly 6.5 months early. A 13 V-J model separated ophthalmopathy from stable hyperthyroidism.

RNA transcripts provided the source from which TCR beta CDR3 regions were amplified. The HTBI primer set drove a first-round RT-PCR of the TCR CDR3. TCRdb re-derived calls from the multiplex PCR reads in MiXCR, one entry per CDR3 protein. The sample includes approximately 610,000 distinct CDR3 sequences, 16% of them seen just once. The sample comprised blood. The clonotype was recovered from a woman aged 18-29 years with Graves' hyperthyroidism.

The CDR3 is CASGSRGFGETQYF. The CDR3 nucleotides read TGTGCCAGCGGATCCAGGGGCTTTGGAGAGACCCAGTACTTC. The chain recombines TRBV2 with TRBJ2-5; tentative D call: TRBD1 (6 bases). The CDR3 runs to 14 residues. V was pared by 8 bases and J by 4 bases, with 17 bases between. CDR1 is SNHLY, CDR2 FYNNEI, per germline.